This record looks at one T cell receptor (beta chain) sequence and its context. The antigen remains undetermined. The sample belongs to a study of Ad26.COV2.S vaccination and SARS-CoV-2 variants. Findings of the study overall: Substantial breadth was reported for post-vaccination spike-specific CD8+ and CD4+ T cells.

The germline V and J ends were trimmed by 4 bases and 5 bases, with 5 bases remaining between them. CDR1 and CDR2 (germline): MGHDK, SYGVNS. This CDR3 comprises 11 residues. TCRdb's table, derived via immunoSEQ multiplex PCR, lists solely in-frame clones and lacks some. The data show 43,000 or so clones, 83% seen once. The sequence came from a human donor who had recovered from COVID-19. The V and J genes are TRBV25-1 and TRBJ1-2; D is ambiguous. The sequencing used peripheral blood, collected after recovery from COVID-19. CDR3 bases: TGTGCCAGCAGTGCAGGATATGGCTACACCTTC. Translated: CASSAGYGYTF.